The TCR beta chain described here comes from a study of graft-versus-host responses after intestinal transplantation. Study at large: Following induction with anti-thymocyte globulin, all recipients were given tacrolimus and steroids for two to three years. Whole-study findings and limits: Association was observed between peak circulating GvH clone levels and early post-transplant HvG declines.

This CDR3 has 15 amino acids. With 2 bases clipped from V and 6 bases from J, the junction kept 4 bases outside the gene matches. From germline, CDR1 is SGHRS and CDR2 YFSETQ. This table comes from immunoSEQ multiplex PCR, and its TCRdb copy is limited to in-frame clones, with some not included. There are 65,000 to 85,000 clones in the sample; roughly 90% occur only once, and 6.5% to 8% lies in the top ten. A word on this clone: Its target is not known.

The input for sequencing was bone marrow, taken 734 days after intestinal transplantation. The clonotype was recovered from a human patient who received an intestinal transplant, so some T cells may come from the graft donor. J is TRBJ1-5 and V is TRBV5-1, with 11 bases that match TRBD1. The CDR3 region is CASSLSGTGGQPQHF. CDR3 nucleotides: TGCGCCAGCAGCTTATCCGGGACAGGGGGTCAGCCCCAGCATTTT.